This T cell receptor (beta chain) was sequenced in a study of blood T cell repertoires in COVID-19 (TCRdb year 2020). General notes on the study: Samples from collaborators originated in the United States, Italy and Spain and spanned both the acute and convalescent phases of COVID-19. The prospective study material was composed of cDNA or gDNA derived from T cells, B-cell-depleted T cells, or PBMCs. Deeply sampled blood TCRbeta repertoires from subjects exposed to, actively infected with, or recovered from COVID-19 were included in the dataset. The repertoires were made available in a free public database intended to serve as a resource for research on the immune response to SARS-CoV-2. The samples were drawn from the first 160 participants of the ongoing ImmuneRACE study and from 950 to 1,500 subjects provided by 6 global collaborators. The sample metadata nearly always contained a de-identified subject ID, COVID-19 status, age in years and sex. Where available, HLA class I and class II types were taken from metadata supplied by the sample provider and were not determined by assay-based typing. Broader findings and caveats from the paper: The amount of clinical and demographic metadata varied by source and participant and was provided uncurated.

According to the germline V gene, CDR1 reads MDHEN and CDR2 reads SYDVKM. Including the terminal cysteine and phenylalanine, the CDR3 comprises 14 residues. CDR3 DNA only is kept here, 42 bases in frame from base 1. V loses 5 bases, J loses 8 bases, and the germline ends lie 13 bases apart. As concerns this clone: The antigen this receptor binds is unknown. Per-base quality was not reported, and no clone a single base away is much larger than it.

Whole blood was collected in K2EDTA tubes by collaborating institutions according to the institutions' own protocols. For TCRbeta analysis, collaborators shipped samples as frozen whole blood, isolated PBMCs, or DNA extracted from either of those sample types. The immunoSEQ Assay, a bias-controlled multiplex PCR, was used to amplify TCRbeta CDR3 regions from genomic DNA. The authors processed their data as follows. The number of nucleated cells in each sample was estimated by amplification of reference gene primers within the assay. Sequence reads were collapsed and filtered to measure the absolute abundance of every unique TCRbeta CDR3 rearrangement. For each sample, productive Simpson clonality was calculated as the square root of Simpson's diversity index over productive rearrangements. Here the immuneACCESS table is served through TCRdb, limited to in-frame sequences with V and J called. Missing clones are a known gap in these copies; in checked studies unresolved V genes cover under half, and the rest lacks a known reason. V and J calls and clone size are those listed in that table; D and trimming were worked out from the DNA. The sample table shows fewer than 45,000 clones, and about nine tenths are seen once. The ten largest clones represent around 16% of the sample.

The rearrangement combines TRBV28 with TRBJ1-6; the D segment could be TRBD1, given 6 matching bases. The TCR sequence derives from a woman in her thirties in a cohort sampled during active COVID-19. The source material was peripheral blood. CDR3 protein: CASSVRQAYSPLHF. The DNA reads as follows: TGTGCCAGCAGTGTACGACAGGCTTATTCACCCCTCCACTTT.